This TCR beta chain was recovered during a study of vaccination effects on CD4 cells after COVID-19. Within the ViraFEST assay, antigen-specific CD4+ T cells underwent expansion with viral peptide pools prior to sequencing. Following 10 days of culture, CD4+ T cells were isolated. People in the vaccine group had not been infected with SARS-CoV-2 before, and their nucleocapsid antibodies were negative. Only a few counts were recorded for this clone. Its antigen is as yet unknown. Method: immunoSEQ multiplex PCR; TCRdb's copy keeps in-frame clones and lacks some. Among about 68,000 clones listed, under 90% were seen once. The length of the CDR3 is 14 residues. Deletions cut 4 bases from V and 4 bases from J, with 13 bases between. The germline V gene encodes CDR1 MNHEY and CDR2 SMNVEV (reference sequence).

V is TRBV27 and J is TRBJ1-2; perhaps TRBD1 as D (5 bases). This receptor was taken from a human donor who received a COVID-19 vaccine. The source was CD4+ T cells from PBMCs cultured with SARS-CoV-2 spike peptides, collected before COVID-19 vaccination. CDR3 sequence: CASSSRDGGYGYTF. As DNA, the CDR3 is TGTGCCAGCAGTTCACGGGACGGAGGCTATGGCTACACCTTC.